A single sample gave rise to the 24 T cell receptor beta chains below, sequenced in a study of blood T cell repertoires in COVID-19. TCRdb keeps only in-frame clones here, not all; method: immunoSEQ multiplex PCR. The sample has over 250,000 clones, around 90% seen once; the top ten hold around 3%. Sequencing input: PBMCs or T cells enriched from blood (not recorded which). These receptors all stem from a woman in her forties or fifties who had recovered from COVID-19.

This clone was picked up one time. The chain carries TRBV4-2 and TRBJ2-1; the D gene is possibly TRBD2 (6 bases). This CDR3 has 14 amino acids. The ends were cut back, 4 bases at V and 5 bases at J, with 12 bases in the middle. Germline CDR1 reads LGHNA; CDR2 reads YNFKEQ. The CDR3 sequence is CASSRGDWDNEQFF. CDR3 nucleotides: TGTGCCAGCAGCCGGGGGGACTGGGACAATGAGCAGTTCTTC.

This clone appeared a single time. The chain has TRBV5-1 and TRBJ2-1; D unclear. The CDR3 length is 14 residues. V was trimmed by 0 bases and J by 1 base, leaving 5 bases between them. CDR1 and CDR2 from the germline V gene are SGHRS and YFSETQ. The CDR3 protein is CASSLAQSYNEQFF. The CDR3 DNA reads TGCGCCAGCAGCTTGGCTCAGTCCTACAATGAGCAGTTCTTC.

The CDR3 bases are TGTGCCAGCAGTGATCCTGCGGGAGAGGCTGGTGAGCAGTTCTTC. Translation: CASSDPAGEAGEQFF. This rearrangement joins TRBV25-1 to TRBJ2-1; 7 bases fit TRBD2. V lost 3 bases to trimming and J lost 9 bases; unmatched junction nucleotides: 11. The CDR3 is made up of 15 amino acids. Germline V CDR1 and CDR2: MGHDK, SYGVNS.

The chain employs TRBV28 and TRBJ1-1; possible D gene TRBD1, 6 bases. Germline V lookup: CDR1 MDHEN, CDR2 SYDVKM. The CDR3 has 14 amino acids. Trimming removed 6 bases at V and 1 base at J, with 12 bases between. The CDR3 bases are TGTGCCAGCAGACAGCTGACAGGGAACACTGAAGCTTTCTTT. Protein product: CASRQLTGNTEAFF.

The V call is TRBV28, the J call TRBJ1-2; 7 bases are a match to TRBD1. The CDR3 extends over 12 amino acids. Germline values: CDR1 MDHEN, CDR2 SYDVKM. With V trimmed by 7 bases and J by 8 bases, 7 bases remained unmatched. The CDR3 nucleotides are TGTGCCAGCACCCGGGGACAGACGGGCTACACCTTC. Its protein product is CASTRGQTGYTF.

The J gene is TRBJ1-4, the V gene TRBV19; TRBD1 matches 11 bases. From germline, CDR1 is LNHDA and CDR2 SQIVND (reference sequence). The CDR3 is 14 residues long. V was clipped by 5 bases and J by 5 bases; unmatched bases: 1. CDR3 nucleotide sequence: TGTGCCAGTAGTCGGGACAGGGGGAATGAAAAACTGTTTTTT. Amino acids: CASSRDRGNEKLFF. Supplemented by reference TRBV19 and TRBJ1-4, the full variable domain reads DGGITQSPKYLFRKEGQNVTLSCEQNLNHDAMYWYRQDPGQGLRLIYYSQIVNDFQKGDIAEGYSVSREKKESFPLTVTSAQKNPTAFYLCASSRDRGNEKLFFGSGTQLSVL.

The gene calls are TRBV4-3 and TRBJ1-2; possible D gene TRBD1, 5 bases. The CDR3 sequence is 13 residues long. Germline V gene sequence: CDR1 LGHNA, CDR2 YSLEER. The V end was cut by 4 bases, the J end by 2 bases, with 8 bases between. Here the CDR3 reads CASSRGDNYGYTF. The CDR3 coding sequence is TGCGCCAGCAGCCGGGGGGACAACTATGGCTACACCTTC.

The chain couples TRBV2 to TRBJ2-2; D is uncertain. Germline V CDR1 and CDR2: SNHLY, FYNNEI. This CDR3 is 13 amino acids long. Trimming cost V 6 bases and J 3 bases, with 8 bases left between them. The CDR3 DNA is TGTGCCAGCAGCGGTGAGCACACCGGGGAGCTGTTTTTT. It yields the protein CASSGEHTGELFF.

This clone was observed a single time. V usage is TRBV2 and J usage is TRBJ1-4, with D possibly being TRBD1 (6 bases). V was pared by 7 bases and J by 5 bases, with 17 bases between. The CDR3 length is 15 residues. The germline V gene has CDR1 SNHLY and CDR2 FYNNEI. The CDR3 here is CASTKTGNLNEKLFF. The CDR3 nucleotides read TGTGCCAGCACCAAAACAGGGAACCTAAATGAAAAACTGTTTTTT.

This clone was seen once. The V gene is TRBV3-1 (or the pseudogene TRBV3-2), the J gene TRBJ2-6, with a tentative D call TRBD2 (6 bases). Germline V lookup: CDR1 LGHDT, CDR2 YNNKEL (reference sequence). Trimming stripped 3 bases from V and 2 bases from J, with 14 bases between. The CDR3 is 17 amino acids. The CDR3 here is CASSQDLGGTGANVLTF. As DNA, the CDR3 is TGTGCCAGCAGCCAGGATCTTGGGGGGACTGGGGCCAACGTCCTGACTTTC.

This clone was detected only once. The DNA of the CDR3 is TGTGCCTGGAGTACAGCACTAACCGGGACAAGAAATGAAAAACTGTTTTTT. Its translation is CAWSTALTGTRNEKLFF. This chain connects TRBV30 to TRBJ1-4; maybe TRBD1 (6 bases). CDR3 length: 17 amino acids. Germline-derived CDR1 and CDR2 are GTSNPN and SVGIG (reference sequence). The V and J ends lost 2 bases and 5 bases respectively, with 21 bases between them.

This sequence joins TRBV18 and TRBJ1-1, with TRBD1 matching 9 bases. Germline V gene lookup returns CDR1 KGHSH and CDR2 LQKENI. The CDR3 spans 14 residues. V shed 4 bases and J 5 bases; nucleotides not matched to a gene: 5. CDR3 in DNA: TGTGCCAGCTCACTACAGGGGGCGCGTACTGAAGCTTTCTTT. As protein: CASSLQGARTEAFF.

The chain uses TRBV28 and TRBJ1-2, with 10 bases fitting TRBD1. Looked up from germline, CDR1 is MDHEN and CDR2 is SYDVKM. V lost 5 bases to trimming and J lost 8 bases; unmatched junction nucleotides: 14. The CDR3 loop spans 16 amino acids. The CDR3 coding sequence is TGTGCCAGCAGTGCAATGGGACAGGGGAGTGACTGGGGCTACACCTTC. Translating gives CASSAMGQGSDWGYTF.

The chain links TRBV20-1 to TRBJ2-7, with D unclear. V lost 1 base to trimming and J lost 3 bases, with 4 bases between them. Germline V gene lookup returns CDR1 DFQATT and CDR2 SNEGSKA (reference sequence). The length of the CDR3 is 11 residues. CDR3 region: CSARGVYEQYF. The CDR3 DNA reads TGCAGTGCTAGAGGCGTCTACGAGCAGTACTTC.

The gene calls are TRBV6-5 and TRBJ1-2; TRBD1 agrees at 7 bases. J gave up 7 bases and V 5 bases, and 4 bases lay outside the gene matches. Germline CDR1 reads MNHEY; CDR2 reads SVGAGI. CDR3 length: 12 residues. The DNA of the CDR3 is TGTGCCAGCAGTAAGACAGGGAGTGGCTACACCTTC. Its translation is CASSKTGSGYTF.

The V and J genes are TRBV7-2 and TRBJ1-5; 11 nucleotides align to TRBD1. Germline trimming cut 4 bases from V and 4 bases from J; bases unmatched to any gene: 9. This CDR3 spans 17 amino acids. Per the germline V gene, CDR1 is SGHTA and CDR2 is FQGNSA. CDR3 in DNA: TGTGCCAGCAGCTCTGGACAGGGGGCGAACCCTAATCAGCCCCAGCATTTT. Translated, it gives CASSSGQGANPNQPQHF.

The chain is built from TRBV5-1 and TRBJ1-4, with D perhaps matching TRBD1 (5 bases). V lost 4 bases to trimming and J lost 7 bases, with 14 bases between them. The CDR3 spans 14 residues. The germline V gene encodes CDR1 SGHRS and CDR2 YFSETQ. The CDR3 is CASSHGWGSEKLFF. In DNA, the CDR3 is TGCGCCAGCAGCCATGGGTGGGGCAGTGAAAAACTGTTTTTT.

V gene TRBV6-2 or TRBV6-3 combines with J gene TRBJ2-5; the match to TRBD1 covers 7 bases. The V gene end was trimmed by 1 base and the J gene end by 2 bases; junction bases not matched to a gene: 10. This CDR3 spans 17 amino acids. CDR1 and CDR2 (germline): MNHEY, SVGEGT. CDR3 DNA: TGTGCCAGCAGTTACTTGGAAGGGGGCGGGCGACAAGAGACCCAGTACTTC. Protein: CASSYLEGGGRQETQYF.

The rearrangement uses TRBV14 and TRBJ2-5; possible D gene TRBD2, 5 bases. Trimming removed 4 bases from V and 1 base from J, with 7 bases in between. The CDR3 has 13 amino acids. Germline CDR1 and CDR2: SGHDN and FVKESK. This CDR3 is CASSRTAQETQYF. The CDR3, as DNA: TGTGCCAGCAGCCGGACTGCCCAAGAGACCCAGTACTTC.

The genes are TRBV7-2 and TRBJ1-3; D unresolved. The germline gives CDR1 SGHTA, CDR2 FQGNSA. The ends were cut back, 2 bases at V and 0 bases at J, with 5 bases in the middle. The CDR3 is 14 amino acids. CDR3 in amino acids: CASSLQASGNTIYF. DNA for the CDR3: TGTGCCAGCAGCTTACAAGCCTCTGGAAACACCATATATTTT.

The chain carries TRBV28 and TRBJ2-7, with 13 positions matching TRBD2. This CDR3 contains 14 residues. In germline, CDR1 is MDHEN, CDR2 SYDVKM. V dropped 5 bases and J dropped 6; count of bases not matched to a gene: 4. Here the CDR3 DNA reads TGTGCCAGCAGTGGGACTAGCGGGGATGTCGAGCAGTACTTC. It yields the protein CASSGTSGDVEQYF.

The rearrangement links TRBV10-3 to TRBJ1-5; possibly TRBD1 for D (6 bases). This CDR3 spans 14 amino acids. Germline CDR1 and CDR2: ENHRY and SYGVKD. The CDR3 coding sequence is TGTGCTACCAGACCAGGGGTCGACAATCAGCCCCAGCATTTT. Translating gives CATRPGVDNQPQHF.

The J gene is TRBJ1-5, the V gene TRBV30; 7 nucleotides line up with TRBD1. The CDR3 consists of 17 residues. Unmatched junction bases numbered 9, after V lost 1 base and J lost 0 bases. Germline V gives CDR1 GTSNPN, CDR2 SVGIG (reference sequence). The CDR3 reads CAWSGGQLFYSNQPQHF. CDR3 coding DNA: TGTGCCTGGAGTGGGGGACAGCTCTTTTATAGCAATCAGCCCCAGCATTTT.

The CDR3 region has the DNA TGTGCCAGCAGCTTACTTGAGGGCGTGGGGGGAGGCTACACCTTC. This encodes CASSLLEGVGGGYTF. This sequence joins TRBV7-2 and TRBJ1-2; a weak D match, TRBD1 (5 bases). Germline-derived CDR1 and CDR2 are SGHTA and FQGNSA. Trimming took 2 bases from V and 8 from J, leaving 18 bases between them. CDR3 size: 15 residues.